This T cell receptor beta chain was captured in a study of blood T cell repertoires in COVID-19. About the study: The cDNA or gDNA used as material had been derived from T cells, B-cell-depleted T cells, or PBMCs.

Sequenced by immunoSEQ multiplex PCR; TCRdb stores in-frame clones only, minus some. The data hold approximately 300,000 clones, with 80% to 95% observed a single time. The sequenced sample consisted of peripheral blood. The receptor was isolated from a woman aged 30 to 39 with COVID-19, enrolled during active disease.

The CDR3 bases are TGCGCCAGCAGCCACACTCACGGGAGGGCAAGAAATTCACCCCTCCACTTT. It is translated as CASSHTHGRARNSPLHF. V and J are TRBV4-3 and TRBJ1-6; D is uncertain. Looked up from germline, CDR1 is LGHNA and CDR2 is YSLEER. The CDR3 is 17 residues long. Deletions cut 3 bases from V and 7 bases from J, with 19 bases between.